This TCR beta chain was found in a study of CD8 T cells in Susac syndrome. Study-level information: Active disease was present in about six of the sequenced Susac syndrome patients, and remission in eight or nine. Study conclusions and caveats: The authors acknowledged that the study's TCR sequencing and HLA analysis involved relatively few individuals.

This CDR3 comprises 16 residues. CDR1 is SGHDN and CDR2 is FVKESK in the germline V gene. V lost 3 bases and J lost 5; bases outside the gene matches: 5. About this clonotype: The antigen is unknown.

TEMRA cells underwent FACS enrichment and CD8+ and CD4+ T cells underwent negative isolation. A quantity of about 0.5 to 1 ug RNA underwent reverse transcription using random hexamers. Amplification of TCR beta CDR3 by immunoSEQ multiplex PCR spanned 54 Vbeta and 13 Jbeta. TCRdb re-analysed the immunoSEQ multiplex PCR reads in MiXCR, keeping a single row per CDR3 protein. The sample shows over 150,000 distinct CDR3 sequences, about 96% of them seen only once. Sequenced material: CD4+ T cells from PBMCs. The TCR originated in a human donor with Susac syndrome. The chain employs TRBV14 and TRBJ2-5, with TRBD2 matching 14 bases. The DNA for the CDR3 is TGTGCCAGCAGCCACCGACTAGCGGGGGGGGTCGAGACCCAGTACTTC. It specifies CASSHRLAGGVETQYF.